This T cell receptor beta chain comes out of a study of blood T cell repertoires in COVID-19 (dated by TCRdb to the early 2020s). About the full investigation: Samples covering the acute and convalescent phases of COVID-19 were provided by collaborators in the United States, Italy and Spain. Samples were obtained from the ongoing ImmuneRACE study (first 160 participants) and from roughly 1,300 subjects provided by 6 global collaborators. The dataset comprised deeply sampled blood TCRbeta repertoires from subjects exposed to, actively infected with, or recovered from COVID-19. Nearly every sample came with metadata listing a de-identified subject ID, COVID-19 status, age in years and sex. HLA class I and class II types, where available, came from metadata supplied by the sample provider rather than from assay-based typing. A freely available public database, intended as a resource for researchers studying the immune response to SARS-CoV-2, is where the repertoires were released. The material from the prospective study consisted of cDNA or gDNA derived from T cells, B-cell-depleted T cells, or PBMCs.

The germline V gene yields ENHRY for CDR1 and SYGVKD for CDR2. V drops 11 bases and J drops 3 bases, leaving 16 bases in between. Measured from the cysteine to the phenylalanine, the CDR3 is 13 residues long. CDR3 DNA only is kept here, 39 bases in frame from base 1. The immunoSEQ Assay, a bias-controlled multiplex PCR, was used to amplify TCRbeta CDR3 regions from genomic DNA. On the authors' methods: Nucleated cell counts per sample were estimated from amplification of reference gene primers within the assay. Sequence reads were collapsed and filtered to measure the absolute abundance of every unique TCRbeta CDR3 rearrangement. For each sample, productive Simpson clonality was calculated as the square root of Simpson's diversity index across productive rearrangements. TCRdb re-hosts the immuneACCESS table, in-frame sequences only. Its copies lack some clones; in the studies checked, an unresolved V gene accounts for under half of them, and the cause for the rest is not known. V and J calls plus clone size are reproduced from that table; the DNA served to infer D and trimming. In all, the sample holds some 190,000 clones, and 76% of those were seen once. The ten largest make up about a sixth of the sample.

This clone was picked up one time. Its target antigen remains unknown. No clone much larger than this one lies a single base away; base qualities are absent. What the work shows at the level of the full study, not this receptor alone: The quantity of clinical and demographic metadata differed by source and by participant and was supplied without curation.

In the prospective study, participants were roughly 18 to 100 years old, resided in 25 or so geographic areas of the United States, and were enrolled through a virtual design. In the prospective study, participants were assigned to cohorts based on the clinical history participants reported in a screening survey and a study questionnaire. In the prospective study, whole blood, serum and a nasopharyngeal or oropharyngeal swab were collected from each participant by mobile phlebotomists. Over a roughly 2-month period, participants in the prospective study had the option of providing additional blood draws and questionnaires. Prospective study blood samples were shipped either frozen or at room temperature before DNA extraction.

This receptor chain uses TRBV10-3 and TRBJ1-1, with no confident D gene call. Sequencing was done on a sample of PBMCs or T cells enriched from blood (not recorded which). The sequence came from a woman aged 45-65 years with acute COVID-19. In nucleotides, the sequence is TGTGCCCGACGAGTCAGTCAGGACACTGAAGCTTTCTTT. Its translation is CARRVSQDTEAFF.